This entry concerns a single T cell receptor beta chain. This sample was taken from a study of T cells after yellow fever vaccination. Synthesis of TCR cDNA relied on 5'RACE template switching, which attached a universal primer site and UMIs. TCRdb analysed the 5' RACE reads with MiXCR anew, one entry per CDR3 protein. The sample shows 400,000 or so distinct CDR3 sequences, about 19% of them seen only once. The CDR3 has 16 amino acids. V shed 5 bases and J 6 bases; nucleotides not matched to a gene: 9. Germline V gene data show CDR1 as MNHEY and CDR2 as SMNVEV (reference sequence). The V and J genes are TRBV27 and TRBJ2-2, with TRBD1 matching 10 bases. Sample: PBMCs, taken before the yellow fever booster vaccination. The receptor was isolated from a man between 18 and 29 years old who received the YFV17D yellow fever vaccine. CDR3 amino acids: CASSLPGQGGAGELFF. The CDR3 nucleotides are TGTGCCAGCAGTCTACCTGGACAGGGGGGCGCCGGGGAGCTGTTTTTT.